This TCR beta chain was sequenced during a study of vaccination and CD4 T cells after COVID-19. About the study: Convalescent individuals exhibited SARS-CoV-2 positivity on nasal swab PCR, with nine mild and one severe presentation. Convalescent patients, a few in number, were sampled at day 14 and days 161 to 241 post-vaccination. Investigators drew the post-COVID samples a median roughly 99 days after diagnosis, with a range of 35 to 161.

TCRdb re-called the PCR reads through MiXCR, storing one row per CDR3 protein. The table lists approximately 36,000 distinct CDR3 sequences, 36% of them singletons. Time point of the sample: late sampling 161 to 241 days after vaccination in a few convalescent patients. The length of the CDR3 is 13 residues. The germline V gene encodes CDR1 SGHTA and CDR2 FQGTGA. Trimming stripped 1 base from V and 7 bases from J, with 8 bases between. V and J are TRBV7-3 and TRBJ2-1; D is uncertain. Sample: CD4+ T cells from blood, taken about 7 months after SARS-CoV-2 vaccination. This TCR came from a human donor who had recovered from COVID-19. CDR3 residues: CASSLMKGNEQFF. DNA for the CDR3: TGTGCCAGCAGCTTAATGAAGGGTAATGAGCAGTTCTTC.